These T cell receptor beta chains were read from a single sample in a study of OX40 agonist ivuxolimab in advanced cancers. This table comes from immunoSEQ multiplex PCR, and its TCRdb copy is limited to in-frame clones, with some not included. The sample shows 55,000 to 75,000 clones, roughly 90% of them seen only once. The specimen comprised CD4+ or CD8+ T cells sorted from blood, sampled in a trial of the OX40 agonist ivuxolimab. Receptors were obtained from an adult with an advanced solid tumor such as melanoma, head and neck, liver or kidney cancer. Both conserved end residues are part of each CDR3.

j_gene: TRBJ2-7; v_gene: TRBV28; CDR3aa: CASRAGLERGYEQYF
j_gene: TRBJ1-6; v_gene: TRBV2; CDR3aa: CASRLTGGGNSPLHF
j_gene: TRBJ1-5; v_gene: TRBV19; CDR3aa: CASSIGRAGNQPQHF
j_gene: TRBJ1-6; v_gene: TRBV19; CDR3aa: CASSSSEGLHSPLHF
j_gene: TRBJ1-5; v_gene: TRBV9; CDR3aa: CASSVSGGSNQPQHF
j_gene: -; v_gene: TRBV6-5; CDR3aa: CASSYSRQGFYEQYF
j_gene: TRBJ2-3; v_gene: TRBV27; CDR3aa: CASRGPLALRTDTQYF
j_gene: TRBJ2-2; v_gene: TRBV29-1; CDR3aa: CSVGGQSFTGELFF
j_gene: TRBJ2-3; v_gene: TRBV5-6; CDR3aa: CASSFFWTASTDTQYF
j_gene: TRBJ1-1; v_gene: TRBV4-3; CDR3aa: CASSQDFEGSRAFF
j_gene: TRBJ2-1; v_gene: TRBV18; CDR3aa: CASSPWAQTYNEQFF
j_gene: TRBJ1-5; v_gene: TRBV6-5; CDR3aa: CASSPGQGNQPQHF
j_gene: TRBJ2-3; v_gene: TRBV19; CDR3aa: CASRGTHRQADTQYF
j_gene: TRBJ2-7; v_gene: TRBV28; CDR3aa: CASNAGTVYEQYF
j_gene: TRBJ2-7; v_gene: TRBV14; CDR3aa: CASSQVVGSGEQYF
j_gene: TRBJ2-3; v_gene: TRBV28; CDR3aa: CASTPGGAFQLSDTQYF
j_gene: TRBJ1-1; v_gene: TRBV10-3; CDR3aa: CAIRIQGAGGKTEAFF
j_gene: TRBJ2-2; v_gene: TRBV29-1; CDR3aa: CSGNRDTGELFF
j_gene: TRBJ2-3; v_gene: TRBV5-1; CDR3aa: CASSLDAWAPGTDTQYF
j_gene: TRBJ1-5; v_gene: TRBV5-1; CDR3aa: CASSLDPGQANQPQHF
j_gene: TRBJ1-6; v_gene: TRBV6-1; CDR3aa: CASSAKAGTGNGSPLHF
j_gene: TRBJ2-7; v_gene: TRBV5-6; CDR3aa: CASSLAWIGSYEQYF
j_gene: TRBJ2-2; v_gene: TRBV11-2; CDR3aa: CASSLARNPLNTGELFF
j_gene: TRBJ2-7; v_gene: TRBV7-8; CDR3aa: CASSSVAGGPIYEQYF
j_gene: TRBJ2-7; v_gene: TRBV30; CDR3aa: CAWSGTGFRYEQYF
j_gene: TRBJ1-5; v_gene: TRBV19; CDR3aa: CASSPRGFNQPQHF
j_gene: TRBJ1-2; v_gene: TRBV9; CDR3aa: CASSVGTDYGYTF
j_gene: TRBJ1-2; v_gene: TRBV30; CDR3aa: CACMYTGGSYGYTF
j_gene: TRBJ2-4; v_gene: TRBV19; CDR3aa: CASSSYPGQGAPKNIQYF
j_gene: TRBJ2-1; v_gene: TRBV4-1; CDR3aa: CASSQDNHRTQLDEQFF
j_gene: TRBJ2-1; v_gene: TRBV14; CDR3aa: CASSWHPNNEQFF
j_gene: TRBJ2-6; v_gene: TRBV30; CDR3aa: CAWSVRTGISGANVLTF
j_gene: TRBJ2-1; v_gene: TRBV6-5; CDR3aa: CASRKLAGGYNEQFF
j_gene: TRBJ2-7; v_gene: TRBV18; CDR3aa: CASSPTGQPYEQYF
j_gene: TRBJ1-4; v_gene: TRBV5-4; CDR3aa: CASSLNEKLFF
j_gene: TRBJ1-1; v_gene: TRBV28; CDR3aa: CASSFRGLNTEAFF
j_gene: TRBJ1-2; v_gene: TRBV7-2; CDR3aa: CASSAGRAGGGYTF
j_gene: TRBJ2-7; v_gene: TRBV5-6; CDR3aa: CASSPMDRPTYEQYF
j_gene: TRBJ2-1; v_gene: TRBV18; CDR3aa: CASSLNRDQYNEQFF
j_gene: TRBJ2-7; v_gene: TRBV18; CDR3aa: CASSPLSGNYEQYF
j_gene: TRBJ1-1; v_gene: TRBV5-4; CDR3aa: CASNLDRFRNTEAFF
j_gene: TRBJ2-7; v_gene: TRBV7-2; CDR3aa: CASSLGGDSPPWEQYF
j_gene: TRBJ2-1; v_gene: TRBV28; CDR3aa: CASSLGLAGVNEQFF
j_gene: TRBJ2-5; v_gene: TRBV11-1; CDR3aa: CASRSGLAGQETQYF
j_gene: TRBJ1-1; v_gene: TRBV7-9; CDR3aa: CASSLRQGGSNTEAFF
j_gene: TRBJ2-2; v_gene: TRBV5-4; CDR3aa: CASSFGLTDTGELFF
j_gene: TRBJ1-3; v_gene: TRBV9; CDR3aa: CASSVEAWRGGIGNTIYF
j_gene: TRBJ1-2; v_gene: TRBV7-2; CDR3aa: CASTQTRDIRRGYTF
j_gene: TRBJ1-1; v_gene: TRBV5-1; CDR3aa: CASSLGLGQGYTEAFF